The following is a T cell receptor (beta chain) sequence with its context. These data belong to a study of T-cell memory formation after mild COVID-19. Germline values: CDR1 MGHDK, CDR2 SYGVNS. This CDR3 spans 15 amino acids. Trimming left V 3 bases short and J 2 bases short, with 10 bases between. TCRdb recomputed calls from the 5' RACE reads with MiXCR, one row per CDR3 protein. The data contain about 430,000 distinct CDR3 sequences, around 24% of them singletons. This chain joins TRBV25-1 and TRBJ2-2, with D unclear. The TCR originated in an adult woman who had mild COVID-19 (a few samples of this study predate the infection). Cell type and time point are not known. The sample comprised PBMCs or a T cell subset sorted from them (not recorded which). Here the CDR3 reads CASSDFGENTGELFF. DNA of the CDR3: TGTGCCAGCAGTGATTTCGGAGAAAACACCGGGGAGCTGTTTTTT.